These 8 T cell receptor beta chains were all obtained from the same sample, sequenced in a study of blood T cells in healthy people across ages. A J-beta primer mix and a sample-barcoded 5' primer were used in a second PCR of roughly 6 to 11 cycles. TCRdb recomputed calls from the 5' RACE reads with MiXCR, one row per CDR3 protein. The sample yields about 830,000 distinct CDR3 sequences, around two thirds seen once. Sequenced: blood. The receptors shown here come from a man aged 25 to 40 in good health.

The gene calls are TRBV4-3 and TRBJ2-7, with 11 bases identical to TRBD1. This CDR3 has 15 residues. Per the germline V gene, CDR1 is LGHNA and CDR2 is YSLEER. The junction had 3 bases not matched to a gene; V was cut back by 1 base and J by 4 bases. CDR3 sequence (DNA): TGCGCCAGCAGCCAAGGGACAGGGGGCGGGTACGAGCAGTACTTC. It yields the protein CASSQGTGGGYEQYF.

In its sample, this clonotype was seen once. The chain links TRBV30 to TRBJ2-1; no clear D. V was cut by 2 bases and J by 4 bases, with 6 bases left in between. The V gene's germline CDR1 is GTSNPN and CDR2 SVGIG (reference sequence). The length of the CDR3 is 12 residues. In DNA form, the CDR3 reads TGTGCCTGGAGTAGAGTGTACAATGAGCAGTTCTTC. Protein sequence: CAWSRVYNEQFF.

CDR3 DNA sequence: TGTGCCAGCAGTTCCCGGACTAGCGGGGGGGCCTATACGCAGTATTTT. It codes for CASSSRTSGGAYTQYF. The chain combines TRBV6-2 or TRBV6-3 with TRBJ2-3; the match to TRBD2 covers 15 bases. Germline-derived CDR1 and CDR2 are MNHEY and SVGEGT. This CDR3 contains 16 residues. V gave up 4 bases and J gave up 7 bases; unmatched junction bases: 6.

The rearrangement joins TRBV15 to TRBJ2-3; 7 bases map to TRBD1. Germline trimming cut 0 bases from V and 6 bases from J; bases unmatched to any gene: 12. CDR1 LNHNV and CDR2 YYDKDF come from the germline V gene (reference sequence). CDR3 length equals 17 residues. The CDR3 region has the DNA TGTGCCACCAGCAGAGACCGGGACAGCCGTTTACGCGATACGCAGTATTTT. Protein product: CATSRDRDSRLRDTQYF. The whole variable domain, filled in from reference TRBV15 and TRBJ2-3, reads DAMVIQNPRYQVTQFGKPVTLSCSQTLNHNVMYWYQQKSSQAPKLLFHYYDKDFNNEADTPDNFQSRRPNTSFCFLDIRSPGLGDTAMYLCATSRDRDSRLRDTQYFGPGTRLTVL.

This sequence joins TRBV7-3 and TRBJ2-3; D perhaps matches TRBD1 (5 bases). This CDR3 has 15 amino acids. Germline values: CDR1 SGHTA, CDR2 FQGTGA. The V end lost 0 bases, the J end lost 4 bases, and 11 bases lay between the germline ends. The chain's CDR3 is CASSLTGRASDTQYF. CDR3 DNA: TGTGCCAGCAGCTTAACGGGCAGGGCTTCAGATACGCAGTATTTT.

This clonotype appeared once. The genes are TRBV6-2 or TRBV6-3 and TRBJ2-1; D unresolved. Trimming took 2 bases from V and 3 from J, leaving 8 bases between them. Germline loops: CDR1 MNHEY, CDR2 SVGEGT. This CDR3 is built from 14 residues. CDR3 loop: CASSYRASYNEQFF. DNA of the CDR3: TGTGCCAGCAGTTACAGGGCTAGCTACAATGAGCAGTTCTTC.

To note about this clonotype: The junction departs from the called germline gene at one end, perhaps through a read error. The chain combines TRBV18 with TRBJ2-5; D remains unclear. The tail of the sequence fits TRBJ2-7 better, so the J call may be wrong. The V gene's germline CDR1 is KGHSH and CDR2 LQKENI. The CDR3 sequence is 15 residues long. CDR3: CTSSPVQDQSYEQYF. CDR3 in DNA: TGTACCAGCTCGCCGGTCCAGGACCAATCCTACGAGCAGTACTTC.

This chain joins TRBV4-1 and TRBJ2-1; a possible D gene is TRBD1 (5 bases). V was trimmed by 3 bases and J by 8 bases, leaving 14 bases between them. CDR3 length: 14 residues. Germline V gene lookup returns CDR1 MGHRA and CDR2 YSYEKL. CDR3 nucleotide sequence: TGCGCCAGCAGCCATGCCGACAGAAGTGATGAGCAGTTCTTC. Its translation: CASSHADRSDEQFF.